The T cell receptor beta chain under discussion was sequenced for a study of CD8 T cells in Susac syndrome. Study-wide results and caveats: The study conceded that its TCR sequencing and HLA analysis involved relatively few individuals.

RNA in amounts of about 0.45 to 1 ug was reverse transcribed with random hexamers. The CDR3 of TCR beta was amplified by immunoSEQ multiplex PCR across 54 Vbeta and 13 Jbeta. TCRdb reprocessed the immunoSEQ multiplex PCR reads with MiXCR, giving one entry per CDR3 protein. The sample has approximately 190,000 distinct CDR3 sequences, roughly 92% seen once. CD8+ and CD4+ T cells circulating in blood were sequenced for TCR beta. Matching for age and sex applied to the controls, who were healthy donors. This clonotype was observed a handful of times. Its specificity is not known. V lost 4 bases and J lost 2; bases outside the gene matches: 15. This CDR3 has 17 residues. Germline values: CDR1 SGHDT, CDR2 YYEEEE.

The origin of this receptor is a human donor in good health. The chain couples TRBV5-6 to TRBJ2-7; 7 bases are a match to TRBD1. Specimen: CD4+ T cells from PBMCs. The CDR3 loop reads CASSRGQTNPGAYEQYF. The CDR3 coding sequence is TGTGCCAGCAGCCGGGGACAGACAAACCCCGGAGCCTACGAGCAGTACTTC.